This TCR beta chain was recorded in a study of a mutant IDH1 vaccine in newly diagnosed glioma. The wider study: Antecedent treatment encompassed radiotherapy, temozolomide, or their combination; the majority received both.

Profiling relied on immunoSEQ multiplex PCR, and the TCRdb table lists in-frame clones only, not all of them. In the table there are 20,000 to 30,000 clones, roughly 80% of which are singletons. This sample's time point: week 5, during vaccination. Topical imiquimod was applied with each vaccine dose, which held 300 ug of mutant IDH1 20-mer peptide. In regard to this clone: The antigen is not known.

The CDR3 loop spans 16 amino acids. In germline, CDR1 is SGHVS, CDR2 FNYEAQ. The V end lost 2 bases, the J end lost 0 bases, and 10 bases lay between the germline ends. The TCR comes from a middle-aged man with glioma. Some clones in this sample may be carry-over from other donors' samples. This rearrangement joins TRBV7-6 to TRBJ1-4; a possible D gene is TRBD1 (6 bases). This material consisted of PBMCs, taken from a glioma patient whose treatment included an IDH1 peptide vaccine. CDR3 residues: CASSLTQGTTNEKLFF. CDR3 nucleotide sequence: TGTGCCAGCAGCTTAACACAGGGAACAACTAATGAAAAACTGTTTTTT.